This TCR beta chain originates from a study of blood T cell repertoires in COVID-19. In this sample, this clone turned up a few times. The CDR3 loop spans 14 amino acids. Germline V gene data show CDR1 as KGHSH and CDR2 as LQKENI. V trimming: 6 bases; J trimming: 1 base; junction bases outside the gene matches: 3. Original processing methods: How many nucleated cells were present was estimated from reference gene primer amplification. Assay: immunoSEQ multiplex PCR; the TCRdb copy retains only in-frame clones and omits some. V, J and clone size are taken as reported in that table, and D and trimming were inferred from the DNA itself. The top ten clones hold about a fifth of a sample with tens of thousands of clones, about 86% of them seen once.

Sequenced input: peripheral blood. This clonotype was sampled from an elderly woman in a cohort sampled during active or convalescent COVID-19. V and J are TRBV18 and TRBJ2-1, with 7 nucleotides matching TRBD1. CDR3 DNA sequence: TGTGCCAGCTCCCGGGGACAGTCCTACAATGAGCAGTTCTTC. Its protein product is CASSRGQSYNEQFF. The full variable domain, rest sourced from reference TRBV18 and TRBJ2-1, is NAGVMQNPRHLVRRRGQEARLRCSPMKGHSHVYWYRQLPEEGLKFMVYLQKENIIDESGMPKERFSAEFPKEGPSILRIQQVVRGDSAAYFCASSRGQSYNEQFFGPGTRLTVL.